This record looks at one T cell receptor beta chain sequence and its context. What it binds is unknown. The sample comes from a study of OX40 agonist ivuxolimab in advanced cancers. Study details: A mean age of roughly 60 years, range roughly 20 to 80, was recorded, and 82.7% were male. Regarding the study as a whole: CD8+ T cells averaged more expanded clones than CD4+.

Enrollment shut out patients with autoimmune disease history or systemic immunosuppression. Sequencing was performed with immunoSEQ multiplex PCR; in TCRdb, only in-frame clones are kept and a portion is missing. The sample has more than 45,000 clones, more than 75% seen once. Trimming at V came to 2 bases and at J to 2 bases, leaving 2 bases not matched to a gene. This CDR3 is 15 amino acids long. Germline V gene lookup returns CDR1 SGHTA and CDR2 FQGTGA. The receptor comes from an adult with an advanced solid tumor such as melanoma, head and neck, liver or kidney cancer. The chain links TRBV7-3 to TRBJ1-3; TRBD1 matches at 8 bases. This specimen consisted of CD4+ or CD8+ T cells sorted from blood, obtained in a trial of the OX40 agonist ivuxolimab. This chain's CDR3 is CASSLQQGAGNTIYF. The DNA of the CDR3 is TGTGCCAGCAGCTTACAACAGGGGGCTGGAAACACCATATATTTT.